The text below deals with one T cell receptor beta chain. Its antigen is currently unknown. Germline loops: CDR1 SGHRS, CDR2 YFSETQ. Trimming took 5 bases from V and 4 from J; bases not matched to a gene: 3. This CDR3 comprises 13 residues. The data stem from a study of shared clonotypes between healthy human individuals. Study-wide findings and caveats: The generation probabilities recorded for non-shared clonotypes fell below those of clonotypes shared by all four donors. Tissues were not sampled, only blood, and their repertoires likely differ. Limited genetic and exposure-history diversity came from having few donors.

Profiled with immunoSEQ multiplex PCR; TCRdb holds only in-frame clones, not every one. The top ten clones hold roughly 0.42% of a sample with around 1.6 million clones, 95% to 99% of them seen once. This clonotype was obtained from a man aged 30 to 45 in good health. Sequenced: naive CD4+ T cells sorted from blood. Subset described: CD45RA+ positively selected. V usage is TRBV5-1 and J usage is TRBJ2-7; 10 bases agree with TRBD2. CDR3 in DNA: TGCGCCAGCAGAATAGCGGGAGGATACGAGCAGTACTTC. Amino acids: CASRIAGGYEQYF.